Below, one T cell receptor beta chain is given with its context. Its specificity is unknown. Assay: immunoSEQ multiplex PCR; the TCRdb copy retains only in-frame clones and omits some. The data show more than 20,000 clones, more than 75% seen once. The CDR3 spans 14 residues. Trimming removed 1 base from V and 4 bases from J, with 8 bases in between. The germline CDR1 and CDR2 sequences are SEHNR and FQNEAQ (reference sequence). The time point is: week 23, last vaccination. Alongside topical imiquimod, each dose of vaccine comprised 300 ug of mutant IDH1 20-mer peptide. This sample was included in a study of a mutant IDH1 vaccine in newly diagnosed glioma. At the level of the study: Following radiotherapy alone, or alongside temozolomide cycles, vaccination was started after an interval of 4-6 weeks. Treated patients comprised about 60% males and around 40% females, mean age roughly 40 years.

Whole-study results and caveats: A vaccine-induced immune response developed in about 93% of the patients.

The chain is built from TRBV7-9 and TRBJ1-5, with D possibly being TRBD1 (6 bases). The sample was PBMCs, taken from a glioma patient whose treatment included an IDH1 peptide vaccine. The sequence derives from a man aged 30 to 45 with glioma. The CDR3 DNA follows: TGTGCCAGCAGCTTAGGTCAGGGGAATCAGCCCCAGCATTTT. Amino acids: CASSLGQGNQPQHF.